Below are 21 T cell receptor beta chains sequenced from a single sample in a study of regulatory and conventional T cells in RAG deficiency (dated by TCRdb to the late 2010s). Conventional CD4+ T cells were purified from blood as CD25-low CD127-high cells before genomic DNA extraction. The method was the immunoSEQ multiplex PCR assay. TCRdb stores this immuneACCESS table with in-frame sequences only. Part of the clones is absent; in the studies checked, under half of the shortfall reflects unresolved V genes, and no reason is known for the rest. For this sample the table gives approximately 2,500 clones, of which approximately 82% were detected only once. The top ten clones comprise approximately 4.8% of the sample. Sequencing input: CD4+ effector T cells sorted from blood. The receptors shown here come from a human donor with RAG deficiency presenting as severe combined immunodeficiency.

This chain links TRBV9 with TRBJ2-3; D might be TRBD1 (6 bases). The CDR3 runs 15 residues. In germline, CDR1 is SGDLS, CDR2 YYNGEE. Trimming removed 1 base at V and 7 bases at J, with 16 bases between. CDR3 in DNA: TGTGCCAGCAGCGTATTCAGTTCGGGACAACATACGCAGTATTTT. Protein sequence: CASSVFSSGQHTQYF.

The V call is TRBV18, the J call TRBJ2-7; D might be TRBD1 (5 bases). V was pared by 3 bases and J by 0 bases, with 18 bases between. CDR3 length equals 17 residues. Germline V gene lookup returns CDR1 KGHSH and CDR2 LQKENI. The CDR3 DNA follows: TGTGCCAGCTCACCCCCCGGAGCGTACAGGAGCTCCTACGAGCAGTACTTC. Its translation is CASSPPGAYRSSYEQYF.

The J gene is TRBJ1-5, the V gene TRBV4-2, with a possible D match to TRBD1 (6 bases). Trimming cost V 2 bases and J 2 bases, with 16 bases left between them. CDR3 size: 17 residues. The germline gives CDR1 LGHNA, CDR2 YNFKEQ. The CDR3 nucleotides are TGTGCCAGCAGCCAAACCCTTGGGGGGGCAGGCAATCAGCCCCAGCATTTT. This gives the protein CASSQTLGGAGNQPQHF.

The rearrangement uses TRBV7-2 and TRBJ1-2; D gene ambiguous. The CDR3 covers 13 residues. Deletions cut 11 bases from V and 0 bases from J, with 13 bases between. Germline values: CDR1 SGHTA, CDR2 FQGNSA. The CDR3 loop reads CAYPSGSNYGYTF. The CDR3 DNA reads as TGTGCCTACCCCTCGGGGTCTAACTATGGCTACACCTTC. Full variable domain (rest looked up from reference TRBV7-2 and TRBJ1-2): GAGVSQSPSNKVTEKGKDVELRCDPISGHTALYWYRQSLGQGLEFLIYFQGNSAPDKSGLPSDRFSAERTGGSVSTLTIQRTQQEDSAVYLCAYPSGSNYGYTFGSGTRLTVV.

V usage is TRBV20-1 and J usage is TRBJ2-5, with 8 bases aligning to TRBD1. The CDR3 is 11 residues long. The germline gives CDR1 DFQATT, CDR2 SNEGSKA (reference sequence). The CDR3 bases are TGCACGACAGGGGAGTCGGAGACCCAGTACTTC. This encodes CTTGESETQYF.

The chain joins TRBV30 to TRBJ2-3, with TRBD1 matching over 10 bases. The germline gives CDR1 GTSNPN, CDR2 SVGIG (reference sequence). The CDR3 consists of 15 residues. Germline trimming cut 0 bases from V and 5 bases from J; bases unmatched to any gene: 5. CDR3 bases: TGTGCCTGGAGTGTACTCAGGACAGGGGGAGATACGCAGTATTTT. Encoded protein: CAWSVLRTGGDTQYF.

The rearrangement links TRBV11-2 to TRBJ1-2; D is uncertain. The CDR3 covers 15 residues. Germline V gene sequence: CDR1 SGHAT, CDR2 FQNNGV. Trimming removed 5 bases at V and 8 bases at J, with 21 bases between. The CDR3 DNA reads TGTGCCAGCAGCACGAGGACCGGGCGGAATGGAGGCTACACCTTC. Amino acids: CASSTRTGRNGGYTF.

The chain uses TRBV21-1 and TRBJ1-1; TRBD1, as called in the table, went unchecked against the DNA. TRBV21-1 is a known pseudogene. CDR3 length: 12 residues. The CDR3 sequence: CASSRGQSEAFF. The DNA of the CDR3 is TGTGCCAGCAGCAGGGGGCAGAGTGAAGCTTTCTTT.

The chain joins TRBV28 to TRBJ1-3, with unresolved D. Germline CDR1 reads MDHEN; CDR2 reads SYDVKM. The CDR3 totals 16 residues. Trimming removed 3 bases at V and 4 bases at J, with 16 bases between. The CDR3 DNA reads as TGTGCCAGCAGTTTTAACGGCCAGCTTTACGGAAACACCATATATTTT. The encoded protein is CASSFNGQLYGNTIYF.

CDR3 loop: CASSLQGQETQYF. The CDR3 DNA is TGTGCCAGCAGCTTACAGGGGCAAGAGACCCAGTACTTC. The V call is TRBV7-8, the J call TRBJ2-5; weak D call: TRBD1 (6 bases). This CDR3 has 13 amino acids. Trimming stripped 2 bases from V and 2 bases from J, with 6 bases between. CDR1 and CDR2 from the germline V gene are SGHVS and FQNEAQ.

The chain joins TRBV7-6 to TRBJ2-3; possibly TRBD2 for D (5 bases). This CDR3 has 12 residues. In germline, CDR1 is SGHVS, CDR2 FNYEAQ. Trimming removed 4 bases at V and 10 bases at J, with 12 bases between. The CDR3 region has the DNA TGTGCCAGCAGCTCCTATCGGGGTGCGCAGTATTTT. Residues: CASSSYRGAQYF.

As regards this clone: Germline is not matched at one junction end, which may reflect a read error. CDR3 amino acids: CAIRTSGSIYDEQFF. The CDR3 DNA reads TGTGCCATCCGGACTAGCGGGAGCATCTACGATGAGCAGTTCTTC. The V and J genes are TRBV6-6 and TRBJ2-1; 13 positions agree with TRBD2. In germline, CDR1 is MNHNY, CDR2 SVGAGI (reference sequence). This CDR3 is 15 amino acids long.

This sequence joins TRBV5-1 and TRBJ2-7; D gene unclear. The CDR3 spans 13 residues. Trimming took 2 bases from V and 3 from J, leaving 9 bases between them. The germline V gene encodes CDR1 SGHRS and CDR2 YFSETQ. CDR3 sequence (DNA): TGCGCCAGCAGCTTTTGGAAGGGCTACGAGCAGTACTTC. It translates to CASSFWKGYEQYF.

The chain joins TRBV7-9 to TRBJ2-2; the match to TRBD1 covers 7 bases. Germline CDR1 reads SEHNR; CDR2 reads FQNEAQ (reference sequence). This CDR3 has 16 residues. Trimming cost V 5 bases and J 5 bases; bases outside gene matches: 11. CDR3 coding DNA: TGTGCCAGCAGCCGTACTAGACAGGGAAGAACCGGGGAGCTGTTTTTT. It translates to CASSRTRQGRTGELFF.

The table lists this clone with a few counts. The rearrangement links TRBV9 to TRBJ1-4; TRBD1 agrees at 7 bases. J lost 8 bases, V lost 4 bases, and 8 bases had no gene match. This CDR3 is 14 amino acids long. Germline V gene sequence: CDR1 SGDLS, CDR2 YYNGEE. The DNA for the CDR3 is TGTGCCAGCAGCCCCAGAGGGGGCAGAGAAAAACTGTTTTTT. Protein sequence: CASSPRGGREKLFF.

The chain has TRBV7-2 and TRBJ1-1; D is unclear. This CDR3 comprises 11 residues. The V end was cut by 3 bases, the J end by 7 bases, with 6 bases between. Germline V lookup: CDR1 SGHTA, CDR2 FQGNSA. The DNA of the CDR3 is TGTGCCAGCAGCTTTTATGGTGAAGCTTTCTTT. Amino acid sequence: CASSFYGEAFF.

This clone is a singleton in its sample. V usage is TRBV5-1 and J usage is TRBJ1-2; TRBD1 matches 7 bases. V lost 2 bases, J lost 4 bases, and 5 bases stayed unmatched. CDR3 size: 14 residues. Germline assignment: CDR1 SGHRS and CDR2 YFSETQ. CDR3 nucleotides: TGCGCCAGCAGCTTCGTTCAGGGGGTCTATGGCTACACCTTC. Its protein is CASSFVQGVYGYTF. Full variable domain (remainder filled in from reference TRBV5-1 and TRBJ1-2): KAGVTQTPRYLIKTRGQQVTLSCSPISGHRSVSWYQQTPGQGLQFLFEYFSETQRNKGNFPGRFSGRQFSNSRSEMNVSTLELGDSALYLCASSFVQGVYGYTFGSGTRLTVV.

J is TRBJ2-5 and V is TRBV5-1; D may be TRBD1 (5 bases). CDR1 is SGHRS, CDR2 YFSETQ, per germline. The ends were cut back, 0 bases at V and 5 bases at J, with 5 bases in the middle. CDR3 size: 12 residues. The CDR3 nucleotides are TGCGCCAGCAGCTTGGACAGGGAGACCCAGTACTTC. This sequence encodes CASSLDRETQYF.

This rearrangement joins TRBV4-2 to TRBJ2-6; D is undetermined. The V gene lost 3 bases and the J gene lost 1 base, with 13 bases spanning the gap. This CDR3 is 17 amino acids long. Germline V gives CDR1 LGHNA, CDR2 YNFKEQ. CDR3 region: CASSQSLHPSGANVLTF. CDR3 DNA sequence: TGTGCCAGCAGCCAGAGCTTGCACCCATCTGGGGCCAACGTCCTGACTTTC.

This chain uses TRBV11-3 with TRBJ2-2; unclear D gene. The ends were cut back, 6 bases at V and 7 bases at J, with 9 bases in the middle. Germline V gives CDR1 SGHNT, CDR2 YENEEA. The CDR3 runs to 12 residues. The CDR3 DNA reads as TGTGCCAGCAGAATCCAAGGCGGGGAGCTGTTTTTT. Protein sequence: CASRIQGGELFF.

The rearrangement joins TRBV7-8 to TRBJ2-7; D uncertain. The CDR3 spans 17 residues. Germline assignment: CDR1 SGHVS and CDR2 FQNEAQ. Trimming pared 5 bases from V and 2 bases from J, leaving 22 bases between. The CDR3 loop reads CASSPYQSPPNPYEQYF. CDR3 DNA sequence: TGTGCCAGCAGCCCATACCAGAGCCCACCGAACCCCTACGAGCAGTACTTC.